This T cell receptor beta chain stems from a study of OX40 agonist ivuxolimab in advanced cancers. Overall study context: An agonistic anti-OX40 (CD134) antibody, ivuxolimab, was used to treat the patients. Participants averaged roughly 60 years of age (range 23 to 79) and were approximately 81% male.

Assay used: immunoSEQ multiplex PCR; TCRdb lists only in-frame clones, some missing. Among over 50,000 clones, roughly 80% were seen once, and the ten largest hold 3.9%. If patients had autoimmune disease history or systemic immunosuppression, they were excluded. With baseline, cycle 4 day 1, and cycle 7 day 1 as timepoints, blood was sampled. The germline CDR1 and CDR2 sequences are MDHEN and SYDVKM. Trimming took 8 bases from V and 6 from J, leaving 17 bases between them. This CDR3 spans 14 amino acids. The sample in question was CD4+ or CD8+ T cells sorted from blood, obtained in a trial of the OX40 agonist ivuxolimab. This receptor was taken from an adult with an advanced solid tumor such as melanoma, head and neck, liver or kidney cancer. The V gene is TRBV28, the J gene TRBJ2-4; maybe TRBD1 (5 bases). In DNA, the CDR3 is TGTGCCAGCCTGCCAGCCTCAACAGGAAACATTCAGTACTTC. Protein product: CASLPASTGNIQYF.